This T cell receptor (beta chain) comes out of a study of PD-1 blockade in classical Hodgkin lymphoma. General study points: At baseline, newly diagnosed patients reportedly showed less TCR diversity than healthy donors. Newly diagnosed patients had diversity similar to the baseline diversity of complete responders.

This clone appeared once. What it binds is unknown. The table came from immunoSEQ multiplex PCR; TCRdb's copy has only in-frame clones and leaves some out. The repertoire holds roughly 60,000 clones, with around 90% as singletons. Unmatched junction bases numbered 14, after V lost 4 bases and J lost 7 bases. The CDR3 spans 16 residues. Germline CDR1 SGHRS, CDR2 YFSETQ. All the patients suffered relapse after autologous stem cell transplantation, and brentuximab vedotin exposure differed. The chain joins TRBV5-1 to TRBJ1-2, with 9 bases aligning to TRBD1. The TCR was taken from a human donor with classical Hodgkin lymphoma. The sequencing used peripheral blood mononuclear cells (PBMCs), collected before the second cycle of nivolumab. CDR3 DNA sequence: TGCGCCAGCAGCCCAACATTAACAGGGGGCGTGTCTGGCTACACCTTC. It translates to CASSPTLTGGVSGYTF.